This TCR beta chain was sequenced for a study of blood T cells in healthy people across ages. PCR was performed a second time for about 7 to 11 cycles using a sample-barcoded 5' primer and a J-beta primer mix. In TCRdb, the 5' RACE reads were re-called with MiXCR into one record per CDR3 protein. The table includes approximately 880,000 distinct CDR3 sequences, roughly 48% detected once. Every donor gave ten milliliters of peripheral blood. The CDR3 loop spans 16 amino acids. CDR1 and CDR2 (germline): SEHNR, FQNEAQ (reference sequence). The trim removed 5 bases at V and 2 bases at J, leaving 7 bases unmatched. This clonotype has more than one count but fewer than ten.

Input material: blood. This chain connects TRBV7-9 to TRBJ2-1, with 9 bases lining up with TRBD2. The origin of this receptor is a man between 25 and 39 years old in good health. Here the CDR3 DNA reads TGTGCCAGCAGCCCCGCGGCGGGGGGGACCTACAATGAGCAGTTCTTC. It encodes CASSPAAGGTYNEQFF.